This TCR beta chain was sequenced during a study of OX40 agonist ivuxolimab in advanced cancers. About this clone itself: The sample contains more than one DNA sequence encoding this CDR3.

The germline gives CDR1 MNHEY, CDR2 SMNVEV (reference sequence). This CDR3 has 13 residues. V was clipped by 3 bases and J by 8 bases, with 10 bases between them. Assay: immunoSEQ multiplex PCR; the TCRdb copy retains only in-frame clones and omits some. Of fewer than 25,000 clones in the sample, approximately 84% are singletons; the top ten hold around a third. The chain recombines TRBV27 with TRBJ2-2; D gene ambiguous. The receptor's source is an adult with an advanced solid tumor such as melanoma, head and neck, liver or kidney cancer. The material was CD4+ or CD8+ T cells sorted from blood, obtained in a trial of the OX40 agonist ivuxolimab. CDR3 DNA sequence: TGTGCCAGCAGTTTGTCCGGAACAGGGGAGCTGTTTTTT. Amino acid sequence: CASSLSGTGELFF.